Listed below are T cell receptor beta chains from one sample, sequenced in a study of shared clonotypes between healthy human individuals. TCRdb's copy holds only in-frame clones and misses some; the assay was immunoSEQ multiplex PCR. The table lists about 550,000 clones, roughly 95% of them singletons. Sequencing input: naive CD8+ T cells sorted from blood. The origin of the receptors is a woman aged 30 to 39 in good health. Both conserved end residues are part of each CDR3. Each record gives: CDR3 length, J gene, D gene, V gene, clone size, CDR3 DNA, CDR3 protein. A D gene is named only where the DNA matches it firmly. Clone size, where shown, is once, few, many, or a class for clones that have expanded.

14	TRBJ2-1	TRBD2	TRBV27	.	TGTGCCAGCAGTTTCGGGACTAGCCCCAATGAGCAGTTCTTC	CASSFGTSPNEQFF
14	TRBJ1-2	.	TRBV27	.	TGTGCCAGCAGCCCTGCAGGGACAAGCTATGGCTACACCTTC	CASSPAGTSYGYTF
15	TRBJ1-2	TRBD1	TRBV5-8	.	TGTGCCAGCAGCTCCGGACAGGAGGGTACCTATGGCTACACCTTC	CASSSGQEGTYGYTF
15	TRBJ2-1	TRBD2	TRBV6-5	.	TGTGCCAGCAGACCCTCTAGCGGGAGTCTCAATGAGCAGTTCTTC	CASRPSSGSLNEQFF
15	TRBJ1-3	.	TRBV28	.	TGTGCCAGCAGTCCGAACTTAGGCTCTGGAAACACCATATATTTT	CASSPNLGSGNTIYF
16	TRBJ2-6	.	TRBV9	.	TGTGCCAGCAGCGCCTCGGCGCGCTCTGGGGCCAACGTCCTGACTTTC	CASSASARSGANVLTF
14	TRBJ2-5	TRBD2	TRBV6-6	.	TGTGCCAGCAGTTACACGCTAGCGGAAGAGACCCAGTACTTC	CASSYTLAEETQYF
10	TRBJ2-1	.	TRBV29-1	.	TGCAGCGTTGAAGAGTATGAGCAGTTCTTC	CSVEEYEQFF
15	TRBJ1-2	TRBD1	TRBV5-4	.	TGTGCCAGCAGCTTGCGGGACAGGGGGTTTGATGGCTACACCTTC	CASSLRDRGFDGYTF
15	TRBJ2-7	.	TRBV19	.	TGTGCCAGTACCGCGGGACAGTCGGCCTCCTACGAGCAGTACTTC	CASTAGQSASYEQYF
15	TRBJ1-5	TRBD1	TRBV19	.	TGTGCCAGTACCCAGGGGGCCGGGCGCAATCAGCCCCAGCATTTT	CASTQGAGRNQPQHF
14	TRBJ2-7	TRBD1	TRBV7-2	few	TGTGCCAGCAGCTTAGCAGGGGGCGTCGACGAGCAGTACTTC	CASSLAGGVDEQYF
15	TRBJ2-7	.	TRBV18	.	TGTGCCAGCTCACCAGAGGGGCCCCCCTCCTACGAGCAGTACTTC	CASSPEGPPSYEQYF
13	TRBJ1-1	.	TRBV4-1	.	TGCGCCAGCAGCCAAGATTTTGACACTGAAGCTTTCTTT	CASSQDFDTEAFF
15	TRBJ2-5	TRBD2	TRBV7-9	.	TGTGCCAGCAGCTTAATGGGAGGGAACCAAGAGACCCAGTACTTC	CASSLMGGNQETQYF
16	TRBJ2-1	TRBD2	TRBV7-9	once	TGTGCCAGCAGCTTAGCGGGTAGCGGGAGGTTCGATGAGCAGTTCTTC	CASSLAGSGRFDEQFF
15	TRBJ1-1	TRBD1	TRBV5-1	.	TGCGCCAGCAGCATTCGACAGGGAGTGGGCACTGAAGCTTTCTTT	CASSIRQGVGTEAFF
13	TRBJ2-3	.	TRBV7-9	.	TGTGCCAGCAGCTTGCTTAGCACAGATACGCAGTATTTT	CASSLLSTDTQYF
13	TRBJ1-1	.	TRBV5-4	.	TGTGCCAGCAGCTTAGGACCCGGTCCTGAAGCTTTCTTT	CASSLGPGPEAFF
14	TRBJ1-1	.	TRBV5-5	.	TGTGCCAGCAGCTTGGACAGCCCAACTACTGAAGCTTTCTTT	CASSLDSPTTEAFF
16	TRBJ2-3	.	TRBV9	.	TGTGCCAGCAGCCCTAGCCGGGACTTCAGCACAGATACGCAGTATTTT	CASSPSRDFSTDTQYF
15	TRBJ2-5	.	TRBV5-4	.	TGTGCCAGCAGCTCAGACTCAAGGTACCAAGAGACCCAGTACTTC	CASSSDSRYQETQYF
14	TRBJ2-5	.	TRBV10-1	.	TGCGCCAGCAGTGAGTATAGCAGTCAAGAGACCCAGTACTTC	CASSEYSSQETQYF
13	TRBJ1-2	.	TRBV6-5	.	TGTGCCAGCAGTTACTCCTACACCTATGGCTACACCTTC	CASSYSYTYGYTF
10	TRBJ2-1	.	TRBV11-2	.	TGTGCCAGCAGCTTAGGTGAGCAGTTCTTC	CASSLGEQFF
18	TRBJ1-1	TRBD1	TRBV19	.	TGTGCCAGTAGTTCGCGCCTCCGGGACAGGGGAATGAACACTGAAGCTTTCTTT	CASSSRLRDRGMNTEAFF
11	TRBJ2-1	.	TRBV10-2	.	TGCGCCAGCAGTGAACCCAATGAGCAGTTCTTC	CASSEPNEQFF
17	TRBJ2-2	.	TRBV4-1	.	TGCGCCAGCAGCCAAGAAACAGGCTCGCTCGGTCCCGGGGAGCTGTTTTTT	CASSQETGSLGPGELFF
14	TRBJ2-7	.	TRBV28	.	TGTGCCAGCAGTTTCTCCATTCCCTCCTACGAGCAGTACTTC	CASSFSIPSYEQYF
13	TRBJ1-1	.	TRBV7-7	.	TGTGCCAGCAGCGAGGACGGGGCTAGTGAAGCTTTCTTT	CASSEDGASEAFF
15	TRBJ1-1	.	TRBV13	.	TGTGCCAGCAGCTCTACAGACCCGGGGCACACTGAAGCTTTCTTT	CASSSTDPGHTEAFF
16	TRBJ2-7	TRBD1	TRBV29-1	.	TGCAGCGTTGGGGGGCGGACAGGGGAATTTACCTACGAGCAGTACTTC	CSVGGRTGEFTYEQYF
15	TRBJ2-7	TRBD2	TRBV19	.	TGTGCCAGCCTCGGGACTAGCGGGAAAGGATACGAGCAGTACTTC	CASLGTSGKGYEQYF
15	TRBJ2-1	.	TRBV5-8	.	TGTGCCAGCAGCTCTCGCTCAAGGAGCAGGGATGAGCAGTTCTTC	CASSSRSRSRDEQFF
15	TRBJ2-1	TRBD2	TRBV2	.	TGTGCCAGCAGTGAACCGGGACTAGCGGGTAGCGAGCAGTTCTTC	CASSEPGLAGSEQFF
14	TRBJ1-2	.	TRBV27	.	TGTGCCAGCATCATCCAGCAGGGTTGGGTTGGCTACACCTTC	CASIIQQGWVGYTF
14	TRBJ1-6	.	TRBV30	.	TGTGCCTGGAGTGTATCTGGGGGAAATTCACCCCTCCACTTT	CAWSVSGGNSPLHF
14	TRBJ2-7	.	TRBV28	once	TGTGCCAGCAGTCATACAGGCTCTACCTACGAGCAGTACTTC	CASSHTGSTYEQYF
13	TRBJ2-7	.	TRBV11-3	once	TGTGCCAGCAGCTTCGGCGGCAGCTACGAGCAGTACTTC	CASSFGGSYEQYF
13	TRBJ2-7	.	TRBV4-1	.	TGCGCCAGCAGCCCCCAAAAGGGATACGAGCAGTACTTC	CASSPQKGYEQYF
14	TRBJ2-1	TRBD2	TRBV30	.	TGTGCCTGGAGTCGACTAGCGGGTAGCAATGAGCAGTTCTTC	CAWSRLAGSNEQFF
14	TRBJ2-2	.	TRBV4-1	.	TGCGCCAGCAGCCAAGCCCCTGGGCGGGGGGAGCTGTTTTTT	CASSQAPGRGELFF
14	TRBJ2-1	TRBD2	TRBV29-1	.	TGCAGCGTTGAGGGACTACGCCCTTACAATGAGCAGTTCTTC	CSVEGLRPYNEQFF
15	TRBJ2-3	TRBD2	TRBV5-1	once	TGCGCCAGCAGCTTGAGCGGGAGGGTCACAGATACGCAGTATTTT	CASSLSGRVTDTQYF
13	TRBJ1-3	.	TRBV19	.	TGTGCCAGTATAGGGCGCTCTGGAAACACCATATATTTT	CASIGRSGNTIYF